The 32 T cell receptor beta chains in this list originate from one sample, sequenced in a study of human T cells and chemical hapten exposure. Specified time point: patch test 1, 2 weeks after DPC sensitization. This sample's treatment: therapeutic diphenylcyclopropenone sensitization with weekly scalp DPC. TCRdb ran MiXCR on the RACE reads and lists one entry per CDR3 protein. This table holds tens of thousands of distinct CDR3 sequences, roughly a tenth found once. Source: whole blood, taken in connection with sensitization to the hapten diphenylcyclopropenone (DPC). These receptors all come from a man between 35 and 55 years old with alopecia areata. Some clones in this sample may be carry-over from other donors' samples.

This clonotype has a count of ten or more. The chain uses TRBV7-2 and TRBJ1-1; D not resolved. Trimming removed 4 bases from V and 3 bases from J, with 15 bases in between. The CDR3 sequence is 15 residues long. CDR1 is SGHTA and CDR2 is FQGNSA in the germline V gene. CDR3 amino acids: CASSSYPTAYTEAFF. In DNA form, the CDR3 reads TGTGCCAGCAGCTCCTACCCGACGGCATACACTGAAGCTTTCTTT.

The chain's CDR3 is CASSLGQGRGTDTQYF. CDR3 DNA: TGTGCCAGCAGTCTCGGACAGGGGAGAGGCACAGATACGCAGTATTTT. The chain recombines TRBV28 with TRBJ2-3; 9 bases are shared with TRBD1. Germline lookup yields CDR1 MDHEN and CDR2 SYDVKM. J lost 1 base, V lost 5 bases, and 7 bases had no gene match. This CDR3 region has 16 residues.

This clonotype came up many times. This chain connects TRBV2 to TRBJ2-7, with TRBD2 matching 9 bases. Germline V gene data show CDR1 as SNHLY and CDR2 as FYNNEI. This CDR3 spans 12 amino acids. The V segment lost 8 bases and the J segment 3 bases; nucleotides outside the gene matches: 2. CDR3 sequence (DNA): TGTGCCAGCCAGCGGGAGGTCTACGAGCAGTACTTC. Amino acid sequence: CASQREVYEQYF.

The sample holds a few counts of this clonotype. This CDR3 is CASSLSLAADTQYF. CDR3 sequence (DNA): TGTGCCAGCAGCTTATCTCTAGCGGCAGATACGCAGTATTTT. The J gene is TRBJ2-3, the V gene TRBV7-9, with 7 bases lining up with TRBD2. This CDR3 spans 14 amino acids. The J segment lost 4 bases and the V segment lost 2 bases, leaving 3 bases of the junction unmatched. Germline V lookup: CDR1 SEHNR, CDR2 FQNEAQ (reference sequence).

On this clonotype: Relative to the germline gene, one junction end is altered; a read error may explain this. The V and J genes are TRBV4-1 and TRBJ1-5; possible D gene TRBD1, 5 bases. Germline V gene data show CDR1 as MGHRA and CDR2 as YSYEKL. This CDR3 comprises 14 residues. The CDR3 spells CASSQDGGDQPQNF. The CDR3 DNA is TGCGCCAGCAGCCAAGATGGAGGGGATCAGCCCCAGAATTTT.

This clonotype showed up just a few times. V gene TRBV9 combines with J gene TRBJ1-3, with no clear D. The CDR3 sequence is 16 residues long. The germline gives CDR1 SGDLS, CDR2 YYNGEE. Between the trimmed V and J ends, which lost 1 base and 0 bases, there was a span of 11 bases. The CDR3 DNA reads TGTGCCAGCAGCGTATCGGAAGTTCGCTCTGGAAACACCATATATTTT. Translation: CASSVSEVRSGNTIYF.

This clonotype was counted a few times. The chain combines TRBV6-5 with TRBJ2-7; 12 nucleotides align to TRBD2. V was pared by 6 bases and J by 0 bases, with 3 bases of the junction left unmatched. The germline CDR1 and CDR2 sequences are MNHEY and SVGAGI. CDR3 length equals 15 residues. This CDR3 reads CASRGLAGTSYEQYF. The CDR3 bases are TGTGCCAGCAGAGGACTAGCGGGGACCTCCTACGAGCAGTACTTC.

This clonotype was observed a handful of times. V gene TRBV7-4 combines with J gene TRBJ1-4; no clear D gene. V lost 6 bases and J 0 bases, leaving 11 bases between the germline ends. This CDR3 comprises 15 residues. Germline assignment: CDR1 SGHVT and CDR2 SQSDAQ. CDR3 amino acids: CASSFSGATNEKLFF. CDR3 coding DNA: TGTGCCAGCAGTTTTTCCGGCGCAACTAATGAAAAACTGTTTTTT.

The rearrangement links TRBV13 to TRBJ1-2, with 11 bases matching TRBD1. This CDR3 contains 16 residues. Germline CDR1 is PRHDT and CDR2 is FYEKMQ (reference sequence). The ends lost 6 bases at V and 3 bases at J; junction bases unmatched: 9. The CDR3: CASSSGGDRGDYGYTF. CDR3 in DNA: TGTGCCAGCAGTTCTGGCGGGGACAGGGGGGACTATGGCTACACCTTC.

The chain employs TRBV7-2 and TRBJ2-7; TRBD2 matches at 10 bases. Germline V gene sequence: CDR1 SGHTA, CDR2 FQGNSA. The V gene end was trimmed by 2 bases and the J gene end by 2 bases; junction bases not matched to a gene: 3. The CDR3 loop spans 15 amino acids. The CDR3 DNA reads as TGTGCCAGCAGCTTATCTAGCGGGGGAGCCTACGAGCAGTACTTC. It yields the protein CASSLSSGGAYEQYF.

This clonotype was detected a few times. The chain couples TRBV5-1 to TRBJ2-7; maybe TRBD2 (5 bases). Trimming removed 1 base at V and 6 bases at J, with 14 bases between. Germline CDR1 reads SGHRS; CDR2 reads YFSETQ. There are 14 residues in the CDR3. CDR3 DNA: TGCGCCAGCAGCTTGAATGCGGGCGGAAGCGAGCAGTACGTC. This codes for CASSLNAGGSEQYV.

The chain combines TRBV7-8 with TRBJ2-3; TRBD2 agrees at 10 bases. From germline, CDR1 is SGHVS and CDR2 FQNEAQ. J was trimmed by 4 bases and V by 4 bases; bases with no gene match: 5. The CDR3 covers 15 residues. This CDR3 reads CASSSSGSWSDTQYF. The CDR3 bases are TGTGCCAGCAGCTCTAGCGGGAGTTGGTCAGATACGCAGTATTTT.

This clonotype was detected only a few times. This rearrangement joins TRBV29-1 to TRBJ1-1, with D unresolved. CDR1 and CDR2 from the germline V gene are SQVTM and ANQGSEA. The CDR3 extends over 11 amino acids. The V end was cut by 4 bases, the J end by 0 bases, with 3 bases between. The CDR3 bases are TGCAGCGTTGGGGTGAACACTGAAGCTTTCTTT. Residues: CSVGVNTEAFF.

The genes are TRBV7-2 and TRBJ2-7; D call uncertain. Trimming took 4 bases from V and 3 from J, leaving 13 bases between them. This CDR3 spans 14 amino acids. Germline CDR1 is SGHTA and CDR2 is FQGNSA. The CDR3 coding sequence is TGTGCCAGCAGCTCTGACCCGTTGGGCTACGAGCAGTACGTC. It is translated as CASSSDPLGYEQYV.

This clonotype was found many times. This rearrangement joins TRBV29-1 to TRBJ1-2; D is possibly TRBD1 (5 bases). CDR1 SQVTM and CDR2 ANQGSEA come from the germline V gene. With 4 bases removed from V and 4 bases from J, the gap between germline ends came to 10 bases. CDR3 length: 12 residues. The CDR3 sequence: CSVATGSYGYTF. CDR3 coding DNA: TGCAGCGTTGCCACAGGAAGCTATGGCTACACCTTC. The full variable domain, in which reference TRBV29-1 and TRBJ1-2 provide the parts outside the CDR3, is SAVISQKPSRDICQRGTSLTIQCQVDSQVTMMFWYRQQPGQSLTLIATANQGSEATYESGFVIDKFPISRPNLTFSTLTVSNMSPEDSSIYLCSVATGSYGYTFGSGTRLTVV.

There are many counts of this clonotype. This chain uses TRBV5-1 with TRBJ1-1; D might be TRBD1 (6 bases). This CDR3 comprises 16 residues. V was clipped by 5 bases and J by 2 bases, with 19 bases between them. Germline CDR1 SGHRS, CDR2 YFSETQ. The CDR3 here is CASSTINQGTNTEAFF. CDR3 DNA: TGCGCCAGCAGTACAATTAACCAGGGGACCAACACTGAAGCTTTCTTT. The full variable domain, its missing parts supplied by reference TRBV5-1 and TRBJ1-1, is KAGVTQTPRYLIKTRGQQVTLSCSPISGHRSVSWYQQTPGQGLQFLFEYFSETQRNKGNFPGRFSGRQFSNSRSEMNVSTLELGDSALYLCASSTINQGTNTEAFFGQGTRLTVV.

This clonotype turned up a few times. This chain links TRBV12-3 or TRBV12-4 with TRBJ1-4; TRBD1 matches 7 bases. The V and J ends lost 5 bases and 5 bases, in that order; junction bases with no gene match: 8. This CDR3 contains 15 residues. CDR3 DNA sequence: TGTGCCAGCAGTCCCTCGACAGGGCAGAATGAAAAACTGTTTTTT. It codes for CASSPSTGQNEKLFF.

This chain links TRBV19 with TRBJ1-5, with D unresolved. V lost 1 base and J lost 0, with 10 bases in between. CDR3 length equals 16 residues. CDR1 LNHDA and CDR2 SQIVND come from the germline V gene (reference sequence). CDR3 region: CASSIGSRPSNQPQHF. The CDR3 nucleotides read TGTGCCAGTAGTATAGGAAGCAGACCTAGCAATCAGCCCCAGCATTTT.

This clonotype was picked up many times. The chain has TRBV29-1 and TRBJ1-2; 10 bases are a match to TRBD1. The germline gives CDR1 SQVTM, CDR2 ANQGSEA. V dropped 7 bases and J dropped 7; count of bases not matched to a gene: 9. The CDR3 has 13 residues. CDR3: CSASRQGARGYTF. CDR3 nucleotide sequence: TGCAGCGCAAGTAGACAGGGGGCGCGTGGCTACACCTTC.

This clonotype was observed many times. The rearrangement joins TRBV4-3 to TRBJ1-4, with D hard to call. Germline V lookup: CDR1 LGHNA, CDR2 YSLEER. The CDR3 loop spans 13 amino acids. Trimming stripped 0 bases from V and 7 bases from J, with 6 bases between. The CDR3 nucleotides are TGCGCCAGCAGCCAAGAAGGCGGTGAAAAACTGTTTTTT. It specifies CASSQEGGEKLFF.

This chain connects TRBV20-1 to TRBJ1-2; TRBD1 might be the D (5 bases). The V end lost 0 bases, the J end lost 3 bases, and 17 bases lay between the germline ends. The CDR3 extends over 16 amino acids. Germline V gene data show CDR1 as DFQATT and CDR2 as SNEGSKA (reference sequence). CDR3 region: CSARDLLAGNDYGYTF. The CDR3 region has the DNA TGCAGTGCTAGAGATTTGTTGGCAGGGAACGACTATGGCTACACCTTC.

This clonotype has at least ten counts. The chain joins TRBV12-3 or TRBV12-4 to TRBJ1-2; D is unclear. This CDR3 is 12 amino acids long. V was pared by 5 bases and J by 7 bases, with 11 bases between. This CDR3 is CASSPAPFGYTF. Here the CDR3 DNA reads TGTGCCAGCAGTCCCGCCCCCTTTGGCTACACCTTC.

V is TRBV7-9 and J is TRBJ2-1; no firm D call. Germline V gives CDR1 SEHNR, CDR2 FQNEAQ (reference sequence). V shed 5 bases and J shed 6 bases, with 11 bases lying between them. The CDR3 spans 13 residues. For the CDR3, the DNA is TGTGCCAGCAGCCCAATGTGGGGCAATGAGCAGTTCTTC. Amino acid sequence: CASSPMWGNEQFF.

This clonotype was observed many times. The rearrangement links TRBV12-3 or TRBV12-4 to TRBJ1-4; D gene uncertain. The CDR3 sequence is 14 residues long. The V gene lost 3 bases and the J gene lost 0 bases, with 5 bases spanning the gap. The CDR3, as DNA: TGTGCCAGCAGTTTCTTTGCAACTAATGAAAAACTGTTTTTT. Its translation is CASSFFATNEKLFF.

This CDR3 reads CATSASGSSYEQYV. The CDR3 bases are TGTGCCACCTCGGCTAGCGGTTCTTCCTACGAGCAGTACGTC. The gene calls are TRBV6-2 or TRBV6-3 and TRBJ2-7; 7 bases line up with TRBD2. The CDR3 totals 14 residues. The V and J ends lost 10 bases and 1 base, in that order; junction bases with no gene match: 10. The V gene's germline CDR1 is MNHEY and CDR2 SVGEGT.

Only a few counts were recorded for this clonotype. The chain recombines TRBV27 with TRBJ2-1, with 9 bases lining up with TRBD2. V dropped 5 bases and J dropped 3; count of bases not matched to a gene: 5. The CDR3 loop spans 15 amino acids. The V gene's germline CDR1 is MNHEY and CDR2 SMNVEV (reference sequence). The CDR3, as DNA: TGTGCCAGCAGTCCGGGACTAGCTGTCTACAATGAGCAGTTCTTC. Residues: CASSPGLAVYNEQFF.

The rearrangement links TRBV4-3 to TRBJ2-6, with D unresolved. With 0 bases removed from V and 0 bases from J, the gap between germline ends came to 18 bases. This CDR3 has 20 residues. Germline V CDR1 and CDR2: LGHNA, YSLEER. The CDR3 sequence is CASSQDLWAESASGANVLTF. In DNA form, the CDR3 reads TGCGCCAGCAGCCAAGATCTTTGGGCGGAATCCGCCTCTGGGGCCAACGTCCTGACTTTC.

The rearrangement joins TRBV19 to TRBJ1-2, with 9 bases aligning to TRBD1. This CDR3 is built from 13 residues. Trimming at V came to 3 bases and at J to 6 bases, leaving 2 bases not matched to a gene. Germline V gives CDR1 LNHDA, CDR2 SQIVND (reference sequence). CDR3 loop: CASSIGTGNGYTF. CDR3 DNA sequence: TGTGCCAGTAGTATTGGGACAGGGAATGGCTACACCTTC. The whole variable domain, filled in from reference TRBV19 and TRBJ1-2, reads DGGITQSPKYLFRKEGQNVTLSCEQNLNHDAMYWYRQDPGQGLRLIYYSQIVNDFQKGDIAEGYSVSREKKESFPLTVTSAQKNPTAFYLCASSIGTGNGYTFGSGTRLTVV.

The chain is built from TRBV28 and TRBJ1-5, with D uncertain. Trimming shortened V by 4 bases and J by 3 bases, and 16 bases separated the two germline ends. The germline V gene has CDR1 MDHEN and CDR2 SYDVKM. This CDR3 has 16 residues. The DNA of the CDR3 is TGTGCCAGCAGTTCCACGAGGAAGGGAATCAATCAGCCCCAGCATTTT. Protein product: CASSSTRKGINQPQHF.

This clonotype showed up just a few times. This chain connects TRBV29-1 to TRBJ1-2, with TRBD1 identical over 7 bases. With 3 bases clipped from V and 5 bases from J, the junction kept 6 bases outside the gene matches. Germline V gene lookup returns CDR1 SQVTM and CDR2 ANQGSEA. This CDR3 is 13 amino acids long. The CDR3 sequence is CSVETGTVYGYTF. CDR3 coding DNA: TGCAGCGTTGAGACCGGGACAGTGTATGGCTACACCTTC.

This clonotype was seen a few times. The chain joins TRBV6-5 to TRBJ1-3; maybe TRBD1 (6 bases). V shed 2 bases and J shed 1 base, with 18 bases lying between them. Germline V lookup: CDR1 MNHEY, CDR2 SVGAGI. The CDR3 is made up of 18 amino acids. CDR3 nucleotide sequence: TGTGCCAGCAGTTACGGGGGATCGGGGGCGCAATCTGGAAACACCATATATTTT. Its protein is CASSYGGSGAQSGNTIYF.

This chain connects TRBV20-1 to TRBJ2-3; TRBD2 matches 10 bases. Germline V gives CDR1 DFQATT, CDR2 SNEGSKA (reference sequence). The CDR3 spans 13 residues. The CDR3 region is CSILAGDTDTQYF. CDR3 DNA: TGCTCAATCCTAGCGGGAGACACAGATACGCAGTATTTT.